Listed here is a single T cell receptor beta chain. Its antigen remains unknown. The CDR3 has 15 amino acids. Germline V gives CDR1 SGHVS, CDR2 FNYEAQ. Trimming removed 0 bases from V and 4 bases from J, with 9 bases in between. The sample belongs to a study of Tregs in tolerant kidney transplant recipients. Study background: Related graft donors supplied nonmyeloablative bone marrow transplants, and mixed chimerism was transient. General study findings and limits: Tregs expanded with activated donor B cells seemed most donor-specific.

CD4+CD25+CD127- Tregs, CD4+CD25- non-Tregs, CD4 and CD8 cells were sorted. Method: immunoSEQ multiplex PCR; TCRdb's copy keeps in-frame clones and lacks some. The profile shows approximately 16,000 clones, around three quarters of them singletons. This specimen consisted of Tregs from blood, obtained before the transplant. The chain joins TRBV7-6 to TRBJ1-4; D ambiguous. The receptor comes from a human donor who received a combined kidney and bone marrow transplant. DNA of the CDR3: TGTGCCAGCAGCTTAGCGCCGGGTATTAATGAAAAACTGTTTTTT. Translation gives CASSLAPGINEKLFF.